The rows below give T cell receptor beta chains drawn from one sample of a study of blood T cell repertoires in COVID-19. Here immunoSEQ multiplex PCR was the method, and the copy in TCRdb shows in-frame clones only, minus some. The table lists 130,000 or so clones, about four fifths of them singletons. Sequencing was carried out using peripheral blood. The receptors shown here come from a human donor in a cohort sampled during active COVID-19. CDR3s include the opening cysteine and the closing phenylalanine or tryptophan. D genes are given only for firm matches. Clone size is shown for a subset of rows, as once, few, many or a class of expanded clone.

J: TRBJ2-2
D: NA
size: NA
V: TRBV4-3
CDR3: CASSQDLGGPGELFF
DNA: TGCGCCAGCAGCCAAGATTTGGGGGGACCCGGGGAGCTGTTTTTT

J: TRBJ1-2
D: TRBD1
size: NA
V: TRBV20-1
CDR3: CRGQGAGGYTF
DNA: TGCAGGGGGCAGGGGGCAGGTGGCTACACCTTC

J: TRBJ1-1
D: TRBD1
size: few
V: TRBV7-2
CDR3: CASSLHPGTGRAEAFF
DNA: TGTGCCAGCAGCTTACATCCCGGGACAGGAAGGGCTGAAGCTTTCTTT

J: TRBJ2-1
D: TRBD2
size: NA
V: TRBV6-5
CDR3: CASSYWTSGKDNEQFF
DNA: TGTGCCAGCAGTTACTGGACTAGCGGGAAGGACAATGAGCAGTTCTTC

J: TRBJ1-4
D: NA
size: NA
V: TRBV7-5
CDR3: CARSLLEEKLFF
DNA: TGTGCCAGAAGCTTATTGGAGGAAAAACTGTTTTTT

J: TRBJ1-4
D: TRBD1
size: NA
V: TRBV24-1
CDR3: CATSDRTPHRTGQGGIEKLFF
DNA: TGTGCCACCAGTGATAGGACCCCCCACAGGACAGGCCAGGGGGGTATAGAAAAACTGTTTTTT

J: TRBJ2-3
D: TRBD2
size: NA
V: TRBV5-1
CDR3: CASSLAGGPETDTQYF
DNA: TGCGCCAGCTCCCTAGCGGGAGGGCCGGAAACAGATACGCAGTATTTT

J: TRBJ2-7
D: TRBD1
size: NA
V: TRBV2
CDR3: CASIAMDRPCF
DNA: TGTGCCAGCATCGCTATGGACAGGCCGTGCTTC

J: TRBJ2-3
D: TRBD2
size: once
V: TRBV19
CDR3: CASSSPGTSGTDTQYF
DNA: TGTGCCAGTAGTTCCCCCGGGACTAGCGGCACAGATACGCAGTATTTT

J: TRBJ1-5
D: NA
size: once
V: TRBV7-2
CDR3: CASSLERWGNQPQHF
DNA: TGTGCCAGCAGCTTAGAGAGGTGGGGCAATCAGCCCCAGCATTTT

J: TRBJ1-1
D: NA
size: NA
V: TRBV7-9
CDR3: CASSLEPNTEAFF
DNA: TGTGCCAGCAGCTTAGAGCCGAACACTGAAGCTTTCTTT

J: TRBJ2-7
D: TRBD2
size: NA
V: TRBV18
CDR3: CASSPQEAGSQDF
DNA: TGTGCCAGCTCACCACAGGAAGCGGGGTCCCAGGACTTC

J: TRBJ2-7
D: NA
size: NA
V: TRBV4-1
CDR3: CASSQDHGRIYEQYF
DNA: TGCGCCAGCAGCCAAGATCATGGGAGGATCTACGAGCAGTACTTC